There are a few counts of the clone carrying this TCR beta chain. Its target is unknown. As for time point: longitudinal time-point 1 (baseline). The sample belongs to a study of neurological immune-mediated disorders. Whole-study findings and limits: The most TCR clonal expansion was seen in HTLV-1-associated myelopathy, and the least was seen in multiple sclerosis, which fell below healthy controls.

The making of cDNA relied on 5'RACE with 10-nucleotide random UMIs. TCRdb re-derived calls from the 5' RACE reads in MiXCR, one entry per CDR3 protein. The sample yields 67,000 or so distinct CDR3 sequences, about an eighth seen once. Deletions cut 2 bases from V and 7 bases from J, with 22 bases between. The CDR3 length is 16 residues. CDR1 is SGHRS and CDR2 is YFSETQ in the germline V gene. The chain links TRBV5-1 to TRBJ2-7, with D possibly matching TRBD2 (5 bases). Sequencing was carried out using PBMCs. The TCR was taken from a female donor with HTLV-1-associated myelopathy (HAM/TSP). CDR3 sequence reads: CASSLTIHEPSGEQYF. Written as DNA, the CDR3 is TGCGCCAGCAGCTTAACGATCCATGAACCGTCGGGGGAGCAGTACTTC.